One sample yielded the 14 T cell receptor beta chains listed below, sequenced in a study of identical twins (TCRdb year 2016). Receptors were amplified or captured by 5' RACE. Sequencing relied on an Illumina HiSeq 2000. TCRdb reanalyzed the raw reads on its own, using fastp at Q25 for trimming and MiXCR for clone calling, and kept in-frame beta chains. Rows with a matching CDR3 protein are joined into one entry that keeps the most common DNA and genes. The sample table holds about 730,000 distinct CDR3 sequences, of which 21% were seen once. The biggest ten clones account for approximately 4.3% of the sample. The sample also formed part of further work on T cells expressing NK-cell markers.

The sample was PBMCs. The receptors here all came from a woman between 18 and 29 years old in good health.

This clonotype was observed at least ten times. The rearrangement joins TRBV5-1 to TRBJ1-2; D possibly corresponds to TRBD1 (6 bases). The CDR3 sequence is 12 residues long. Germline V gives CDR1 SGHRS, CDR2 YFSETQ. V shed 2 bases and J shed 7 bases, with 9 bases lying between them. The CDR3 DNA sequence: TGCGCCAGCAGCTTCGTAGGGGGTGGCTACACCTTC. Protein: CASSFVGGGYTF.

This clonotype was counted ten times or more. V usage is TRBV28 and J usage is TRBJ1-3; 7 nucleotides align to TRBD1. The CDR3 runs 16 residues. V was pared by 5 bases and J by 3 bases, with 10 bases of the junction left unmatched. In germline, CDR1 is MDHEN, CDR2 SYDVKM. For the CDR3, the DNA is TGTGCCAGCAGTGAGCTGAACAGGGGAAGTGGAAACACCATATATTTT. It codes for CASSELNRGSGNTIYF. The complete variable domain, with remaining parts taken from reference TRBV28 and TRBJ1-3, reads DVKVTQSSRYLVKRTGEKVFLECVQDMDHENMFWYRQDPGLGLRLIYFSYDVKMKEKGDIPEGYSVSREKKERFSLILESASTNQTSMYLCASSELNRGSGNTIYFGEGSWLTVV.

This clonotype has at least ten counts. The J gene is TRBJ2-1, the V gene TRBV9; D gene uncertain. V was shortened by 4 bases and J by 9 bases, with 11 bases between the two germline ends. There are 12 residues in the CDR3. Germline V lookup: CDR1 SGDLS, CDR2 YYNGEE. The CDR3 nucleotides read TGTGCCAGCAGCCATGTGATTACTGAGCAGTTCTTC. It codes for CASSHVITEQFF.

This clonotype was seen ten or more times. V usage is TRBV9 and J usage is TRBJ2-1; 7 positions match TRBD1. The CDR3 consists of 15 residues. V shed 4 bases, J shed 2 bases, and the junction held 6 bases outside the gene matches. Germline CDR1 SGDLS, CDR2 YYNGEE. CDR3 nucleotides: TGTGCCAGCAGCCCCCGACAGGGAGCCTACAATGAGCAGTTCTTC. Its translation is CASSPRQGAYNEQFF.

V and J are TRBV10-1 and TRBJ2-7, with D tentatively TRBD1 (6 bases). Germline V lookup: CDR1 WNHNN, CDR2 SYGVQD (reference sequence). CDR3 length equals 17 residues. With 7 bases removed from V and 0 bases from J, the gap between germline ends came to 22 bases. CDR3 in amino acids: CASKFRHDTGFSYEQYF. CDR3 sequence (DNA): TGCGCCAGCAAGTTCCGTCACGACACAGGGTTCTCCTACGAGCAGTACTTC.

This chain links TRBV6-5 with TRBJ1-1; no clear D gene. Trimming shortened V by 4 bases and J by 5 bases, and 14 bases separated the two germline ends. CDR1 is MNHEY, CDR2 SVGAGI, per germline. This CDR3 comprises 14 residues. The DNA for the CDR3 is TGTGCCAGCAGTTTATCAGTAGGAGGAACTGAAGCTTTCTTT. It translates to CASSLSVGGTEAFF.

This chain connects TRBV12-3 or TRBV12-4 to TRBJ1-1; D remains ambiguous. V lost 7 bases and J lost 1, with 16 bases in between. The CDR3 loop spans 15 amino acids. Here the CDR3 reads CASTIMHGSNTEAFF. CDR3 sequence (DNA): TGTGCCAGCACCATTATGCACGGGTCGAACACTGAAGCTTTCTTT.

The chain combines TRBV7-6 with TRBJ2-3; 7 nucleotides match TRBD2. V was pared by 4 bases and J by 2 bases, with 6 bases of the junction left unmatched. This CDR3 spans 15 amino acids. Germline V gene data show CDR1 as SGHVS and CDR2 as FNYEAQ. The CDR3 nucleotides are TGTGCCAGCAGCTCCTGGCGGGAGAACACAGATACGCAGTATTTT. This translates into CASSSWRENTDTQYF.

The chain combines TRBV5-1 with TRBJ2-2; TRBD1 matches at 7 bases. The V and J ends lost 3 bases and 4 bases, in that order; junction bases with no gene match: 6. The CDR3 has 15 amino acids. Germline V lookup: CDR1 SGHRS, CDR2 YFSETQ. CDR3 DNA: TGCGCCAGCAGCTCAACAGGGGCTACCACCGGGGAGCTGTTTTTT. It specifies CASSSTGATTGELFF.

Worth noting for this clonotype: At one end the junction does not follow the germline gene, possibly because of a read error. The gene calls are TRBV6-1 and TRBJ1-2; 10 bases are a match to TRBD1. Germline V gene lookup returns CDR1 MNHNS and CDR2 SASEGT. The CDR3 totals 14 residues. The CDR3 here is CASTGTDRGYVYTF. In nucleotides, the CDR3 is TGTGCCAGCACTGGCACGGACAGGGGGTATGTCTACACCTTC.

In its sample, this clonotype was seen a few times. Here the CDR3 DNA reads TGTGCCAGCAGCCGGCGATCACCGGCAAATGAGCAGTTCTTC. The encoded protein is CASSRRSPANEQFF. This chain links TRBV7-9 with TRBJ2-1; no firm D call. Germline loops: CDR1 SEHNR, CDR2 FQNEAQ (reference sequence). V was trimmed by 5 bases and J by 7 bases, leaving 15 bases between them. This CDR3 is 14 amino acids long.

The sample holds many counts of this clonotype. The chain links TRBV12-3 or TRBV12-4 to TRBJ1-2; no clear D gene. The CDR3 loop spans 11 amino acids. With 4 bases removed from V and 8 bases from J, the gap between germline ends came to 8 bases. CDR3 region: CASSWSRGYTF. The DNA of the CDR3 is TGTGCCAGCAGTTGGAGCCGGGGCTACACCTTC.

CDR3 residues: CASNNPGSTYEQYF. CDR3 nucleotides: TGTGCCAGCAACAACCCCGGGTCTACCTACGAGCAGTACTTC. This chain links TRBV12-3 or TRBV12-4 with TRBJ2-7; D unclear. This CDR3 comprises 14 residues. V dropped 7 bases and J dropped 2 bases, with 15 bases sitting between them.

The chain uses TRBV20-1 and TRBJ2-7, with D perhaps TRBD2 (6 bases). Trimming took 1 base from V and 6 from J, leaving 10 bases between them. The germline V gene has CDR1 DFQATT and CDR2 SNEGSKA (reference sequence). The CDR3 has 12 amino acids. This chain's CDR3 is CSARVGGTEQYF. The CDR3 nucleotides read TGCAGTGCTAGAGTTGGAGGGACCGAGCAGTACTTC.